The 24 T cell receptor beta chains in this list originate from one sample, sequenced in a study of neurological immune-mediated disorders. TCRdb redid the calling of the 5' RACE reads with MiXCR, one entry per CDR3 protein. The table has 55,000 to 75,000 distinct CDR3 sequences, less than 5.5% seen once. The sample consisted of PBMCs. Receptors were obtained from a woman aged 25 to 45 with multiple sclerosis.

This clonotype was counted many times. The gene calls are TRBV20-1 and TRBJ1-2; 9 bases match TRBD1. V shed 3 bases and J 5 bases; nucleotides not matched to a gene: 1. CDR1 and CDR2 (germline): DFQATT, SNEGSKA (reference sequence). The length of the CDR3 is 12 residues. The CDR3 is CSARGQGYGYTF. The CDR3 DNA sequence: TGCAGTGCTAGGGGACAGGGTTATGGCTACACCTTC.

At least ten counts were recorded for this clonotype. The chain links TRBV28 to TRBJ1-5, with a possible D match to TRBD1 (5 bases). Per germline, CDR1 MDHEN and CDR2 SYDVKM. V lost 3 bases and J lost 1, with 13 bases in between. The CDR3 has 16 amino acids. DNA of the CDR3: TGTGCCAGCAGTTTTGAAAAGGGGCCGAGCAATCAGCCCCAGCATTTT. This codes for CASSFEKGPSNQPQHF.

This clonotype was detected many times. V and J are TRBV27 and TRBJ1-6; D is unclear. CDR3 length: 15 amino acids. The germline CDR1 and CDR2 sequences are MNHEY and SMNVEV (reference sequence). Trimming removed 6 bases from V and 12 bases from J, with 21 bases in between. The CDR3, as DNA: TGTGCCAGCAGACAACGGACCGCCGGCTGGGGACCCCTCCACTTT. Its protein is CASRQRTAGWGPLHF.

This clonotype was detected ten times or more. V gene TRBV2 combines with J gene TRBJ1-2; possible D gene TRBD1, 6 bases. V was cut by 4 bases and J by 6 bases, with 18 bases left in between. CDR3 length: 15 amino acids. The V gene's germline CDR1 is SNHLY and CDR2 FYNNEI. The CDR3 DNA reads as TGTGCCAGCAGTGGGACAGCGGGGGGATGGAATGGCTACACCTTC. Protein sequence: CASSGTAGGWNGYTF.

This clonotype was counted ten times or more. V usage is TRBV20-1 and J usage is TRBJ2-1; 11 positions agree with TRBD2. Looked up from germline, CDR1 is DFQATT and CDR2 is SNEGSKA (reference sequence). This CDR3 has 17 residues. V lost 0 bases, J lost 1 base, and 5 bases stayed unmatched. CDR3 DNA: TGCAGTGCTAGAGAGGCTAGCGGGGGGACTTCCTACAATGAGCAGTTCTTC. Its translation: CSAREASGGTSYNEQFF.

Worth noting for this clonotype: This sequence may be a read error, since a much larger clone differs from it by one base. This chain joins TRBV6-5 and TRBJ2-1; the D is unclear. This CDR3 is 14 amino acids long. Trimming took 6 bases from V and 3 from J, leaving 12 bases between them. Germline lookup yields CDR1 MNHEY and CDR2 SVGAGI. The CDR3 DNA reads as TGTGCCAGCAGCAAAAGAAAGGGCTACAATGAGCAGTTCTTC. It encodes CASSKRKGYNEQFF.

This clonotype is medium-sized by share. The rearrangement uses TRBV4-1 and TRBJ2-6; 8 nucleotides agree with TRBD1. Unmatched junction bases numbered 5, after V lost 4 bases and J lost 3 bases. Germline V gene sequence: CDR1 MGHRA, CDR2 YSYEKL. CDR3 length: 16 amino acids. CDR3 nucleotide sequence: TGCGCCAGCAGCCCACAGGGGGAAGGTGGGGCCAACGTCCTGACTTTC. Protein product: CASSPQGEGGANVLTF.

This chain uses TRBV11-2 with TRBJ1-1, with a tentative D call TRBD1 (5 bases). The V end lost 6 bases, the J end lost 4 bases, and 21 bases lay between the germline ends. The CDR3 spans 16 residues. The V gene's germline CDR1 is SGHAT and CDR2 FQNNGV. In DNA form, the CDR3 reads TGTGCCAGCAGTCCTAACCCCCGGGGAAGGGGCACTGAAGCTTTCTTT. Translating gives CASSPNPRGRGTEAFF.

This clonotype was recorded at least ten times. The chain recombines TRBV20-1 with TRBJ2-3; D may be TRBD1 (5 bases). The CDR3 sequence is 15 residues long. Trimming took 5 bases from V and 2 from J, leaving 17 bases between them. The V gene's germline CDR1 is DFQATT and CDR2 SNEGSKA (reference sequence). This CDR3 reads CSASQTEINTDTQYF. The DNA for the CDR3 is TGCAGTGCTTCACAGACAGAAATTAACACAGATACGCAGTATTTT.

This clonotype appeared many times. This sequence joins TRBV27 and TRBJ2-6; 12 bases line up with TRBD1. V lost 5 bases to trimming and J lost 0 bases; unmatched junction nucleotides: 14. The CDR3 sequence is 21 residues long. The germline V gene encodes CDR1 MNHEY and CDR2 SMNVEV (reference sequence). The DNA for the CDR3 is TGTGCCAGCAGTATTACCGGGACAGGGGGCTCCTTGTCCTCTGGGGCCAACGTCCTGACTTTC. Its protein is CASSITGTGGSLSSGANVLTF.

This clonotype was found many times. The chain carries TRBV9 and TRBJ2-7, with TRBD2 identical over 9 bases. CDR1 and CDR2 (germline): SGDLS, YYNGEE. Trimming removed 2 bases from V and 3 bases from J; junction bases left unmatched: 6. The CDR3 loop spans 15 amino acids. The CDR3 here is CASSVSGGPYYEQYF. The CDR3 nucleotides are TGTGCCAGCAGCGTCAGCGGGGGGCCCTACTACGAGCAGTACTTC.

This clonotype was counted between two and nine times. The chain is built from TRBV5-1 and TRBJ1-1; D gene ambiguous. CDR1 SGHRS and CDR2 YFSETQ come from the germline V gene. Between the trimmed V and J ends, which lost 5 bases and 1 base, there was a span of 9 bases. The CDR3 is 13 residues long. CDR3 coding DNA: TGCGCCAGCAGTTACGAGGGGAACACTGAAGCTTTCTTT. It translates to CASSYEGNTEAFF.

There are many counts of this clonotype. The chain uses TRBV2 and TRBJ2-1, with D possibly matching TRBD2 (5 bases). Germline values: CDR1 SNHLY, CDR2 FYNNEI. V was clipped by 4 bases and J by 0 bases, with 13 bases between them. The CDR3 is 16 amino acids. CDR3 DNA: TGTGCCAGCAGTGTTCTCGTCGGGGTCTCCTACAATGAGCAGTTCTTC. As protein: CASSVLVGVSYNEQFF.

This clonotype was seen at least ten times. The chain uses TRBV6-6 and TRBJ2-3; unclear D gene. Germline V gene data show CDR1 as MNHNY and CDR2 as SVGAGI (reference sequence). Trimming shortened V by 7 bases and J by 0 bases, and 5 bases separated the two germline ends. This CDR3 has 12 amino acids. The CDR3 sequence: CASTGSTDTQYF. CDR3 DNA: TGTGCCAGCACCGGAAGCACAGATACGCAGTATTTT.

This chain links TRBV6-6 with TRBJ2-2; the D is unclear. This CDR3 spans 13 amino acids. CDR1 and CDR2 from the germline V gene are MNHNY and SVGAGI (reference sequence). V gave up 7 bases and J gave up 4 bases, with 10 bases separating them. The CDR3 DNA sequence: TGTGCCAGCACCCCGCTCAGCACCGGGGAGCTGTTTTTT. Amino acids: CASTPLSTGELFF.

This clonotype was seen ten or more times. The rearrangement links TRBV7-6 to TRBJ1-2; possibly TRBD1 for D (5 bases). In germline, CDR1 is SGHVS, CDR2 FNYEAQ. The ends were cut back, 3 bases at V and 2 bases at J, with 16 bases in the middle. The CDR3 consists of 16 residues. CDR3 in DNA: TGTGCCAGCAGCTTCGACACAGGCCCATTGAACTATGGCTACACCTTC. It encodes CASSFDTGPLNYGYTF. Supplemented by reference TRBV7-6 and TRBJ1-2, the full variable domain reads GAGVSQSPRYKVTKRGQDVALRCDPISGHVSLYWYRQALGQGPEFLTYFNYEAQQDKSGLPNDRFSAERPEGSISTLTIQRTEQRDSAMYRCASSFDTGPLNYGYTFGSGTRLTVV.

This clonotype was found many times. The chain is built from TRBV29-1 and TRBJ1-2; D is possibly TRBD1 (5 bases). The CDR3 has 12 residues. The germline gives CDR1 SQVTM, CDR2 ANQGSEA. Trimming took 5 bases from V and 2 from J, leaving 9 bases between them. DNA for the CDR3: TGCAGCGTTTTATCAGGGAACTATGGCTACACCTTC. Encoded protein: CSVLSGNYGYTF.

This clonotype was recorded many times. This chain uses TRBV12-3 or TRBV12-4 with TRBJ1-1; D is possibly TRBD1 (6 bases). V was pared by 7 bases and J by 7 bases, with 16 bases between. This CDR3 has 13 amino acids. The DNA for the CDR3 is TGTGCCAGCACCGTCCGGGGAGGGGGTGAAGCTTTCTTT. Translating it yields CASTVRGGGEAFF.

This clonotype was picked up many times. This sequence joins TRBV20-1 and TRBJ2-5; D is unclear. Trimming took off 3 bases at V and 1 base at J, with 6 bases between the two ends. Per germline, CDR1 DFQATT and CDR2 SNEGSKA (reference sequence). The CDR3 sequence is 12 residues long. The CDR3 spells CSARGSQETQYF. The CDR3 region has the DNA TGCAGTGCTAGGGGCAGCCAAGAGACCCAGTACTTC.

This clonotype has at least ten counts. Compared with germline, one end of the junction differs, possibly owing to a read error. This chain uses TRBV14 with TRBJ1-6; perhaps TRBD1 as D (5 bases). The germline V gene has CDR1 SGHDN and CDR2 FVKESK. The CDR3 is 14 amino acids. The CDR3 is CASSQDVGPWGLSF. In DNA form, the CDR3 reads TGTGCCAGCAGCCAAGATGTGGGGCCCTGGGGCCTCTCCTTT.

This clonotype has a count of ten or more. This chain joins TRBV5-1 and TRBJ2-5, with D possibly TRBD2 on 5 matching bases. CDR3 length: 14 residues. From germline, CDR1 is SGHRS and CDR2 YFSETQ. Between the trimmed V and J ends, which lost 0 bases and 3 bases, there was a span of 9 bases. In DNA form, the CDR3 reads TGCGCCAGCAGCTTGGCCAGCGGAAAAGAGACCCAGTACTTC. Encoded protein: CASSLASGKETQYF.

This clonotype was detected many times. This chain links TRBV5-1 with TRBJ2-7; 8 nucleotides align to TRBD1. The ends lost 2 bases at V and 1 base at J; junction bases unmatched: 14. Germline assignment: CDR1 SGHRS and CDR2 YFSETQ. The CDR3 is 18 residues long. The CDR3 loop reads CASSLPGNDRGFSYEQYF. The CDR3 DNA is TGCGCCAGCAGCTTACCAGGGAACGACAGGGGATTTTCCTACGAGCAGTACTTC.

This chain joins TRBV12-3 or TRBV12-4 and TRBJ2-4, with a tentative D call TRBD2 (7 bases). Trimming cost V 0 bases and J 0 bases, with 15 bases left between them. The CDR3 spans 18 residues. CDR3 residues: CASSLARRGALAKNIQYF. In DNA, the CDR3 is TGTGCCAGCAGTTTAGCGCGTCGGGGGGCCCTAGCCAAAAACATTCAGTACTTC.

V and J are TRBV5-1 and TRBJ2-1; D is perhaps TRBD2 (6 bases). The CDR3 spans 15 residues. The V end lost 6 bases, the J end lost 0 bases, and 13 bases lay between the germline ends. Germline CDR1 is SGHRS and CDR2 is YFSETQ. The CDR3 DNA reads as TGCGCCAGCAACCTACGGGGGAGCTCCTACAATGAGCAGTTCTTC. This encodes CASNLRGSSYNEQFF.